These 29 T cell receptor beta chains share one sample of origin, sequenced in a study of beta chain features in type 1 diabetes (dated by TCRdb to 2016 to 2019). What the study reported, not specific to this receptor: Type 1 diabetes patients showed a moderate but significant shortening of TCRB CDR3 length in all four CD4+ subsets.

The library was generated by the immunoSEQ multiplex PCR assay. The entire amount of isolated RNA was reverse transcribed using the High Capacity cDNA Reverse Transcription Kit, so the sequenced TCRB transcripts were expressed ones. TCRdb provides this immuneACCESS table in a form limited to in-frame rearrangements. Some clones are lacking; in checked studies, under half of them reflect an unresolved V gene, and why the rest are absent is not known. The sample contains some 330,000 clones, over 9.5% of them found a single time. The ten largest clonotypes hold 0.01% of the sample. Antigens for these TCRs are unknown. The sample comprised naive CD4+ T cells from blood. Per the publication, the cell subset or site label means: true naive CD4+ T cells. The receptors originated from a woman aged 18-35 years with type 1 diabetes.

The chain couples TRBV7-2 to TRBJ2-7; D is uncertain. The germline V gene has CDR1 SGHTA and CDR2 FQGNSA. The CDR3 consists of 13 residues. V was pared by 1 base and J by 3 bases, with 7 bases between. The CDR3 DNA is TGTGCCAGCAGCTTAGTCAGAAACTACGAGCAGTACTTC. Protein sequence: CASSLVRNYEQYF.

The CDR3 spells CASSWKTGQKTSGANVLTF. CDR3 sequence (DNA): TGCGCCAGCAGCTGGAAGACGGGACAAAAAACCTCTGGGGCCAACGTCCTGACTTTC. This rearrangement joins TRBV4-1 to TRBJ2-6; a possible D gene is TRBD1 (6 bases). Deletions cut 5 bases from V and 0 bases from J, with 20 bases between. The CDR3 runs 19 residues. Germline-derived CDR1 and CDR2 are MGHRA and YSYEKL.

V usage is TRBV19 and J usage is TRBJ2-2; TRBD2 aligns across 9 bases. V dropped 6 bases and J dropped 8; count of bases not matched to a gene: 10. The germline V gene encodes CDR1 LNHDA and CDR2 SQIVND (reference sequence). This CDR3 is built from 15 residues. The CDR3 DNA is TGTGCCAGTAGCACGCATATAGCGGGAGAAGGGGAGCTGTTTTTT. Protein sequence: CASSTHIAGEGELFF.

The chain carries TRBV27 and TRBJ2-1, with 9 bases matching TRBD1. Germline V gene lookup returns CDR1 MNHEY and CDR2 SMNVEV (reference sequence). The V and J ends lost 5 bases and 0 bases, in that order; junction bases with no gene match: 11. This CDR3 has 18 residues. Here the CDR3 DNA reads TGTGCCAGCAGTCCCTGGGACAGGGCCTTCAGCTCCTACAATGAGCAGTTCTTC. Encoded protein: CASSPWDRAFSSYNEQFF.

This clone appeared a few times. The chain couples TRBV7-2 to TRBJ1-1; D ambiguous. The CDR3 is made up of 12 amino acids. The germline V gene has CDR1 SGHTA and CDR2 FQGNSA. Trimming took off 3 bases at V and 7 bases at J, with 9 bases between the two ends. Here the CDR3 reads CASSFVQFEAFF. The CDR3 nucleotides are TGTGCCAGCAGCTTCGTACAGTTTGAAGCTTTCTTT.

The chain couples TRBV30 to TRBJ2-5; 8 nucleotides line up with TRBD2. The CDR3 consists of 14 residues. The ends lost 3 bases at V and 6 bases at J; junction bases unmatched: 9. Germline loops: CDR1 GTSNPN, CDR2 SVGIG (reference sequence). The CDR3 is CAWSRAGVLQTQYF. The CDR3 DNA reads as TGTGCCTGGAGCCGAGCGGGAGTTTTGCAGACCCAGTACTTC.

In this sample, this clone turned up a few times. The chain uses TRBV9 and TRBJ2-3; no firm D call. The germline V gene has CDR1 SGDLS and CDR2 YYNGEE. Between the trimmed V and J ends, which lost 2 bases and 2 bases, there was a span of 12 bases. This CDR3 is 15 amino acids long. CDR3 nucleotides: TGTGCCAGCAGCGTTTCAGGATCGGTCACAGATACGCAGTATTTT. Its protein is CASSVSGSVTDTQYF.

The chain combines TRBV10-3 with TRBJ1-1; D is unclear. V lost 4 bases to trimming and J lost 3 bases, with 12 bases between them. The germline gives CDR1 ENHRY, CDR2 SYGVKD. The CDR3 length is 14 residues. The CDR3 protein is CAISGAGSDTEAFF. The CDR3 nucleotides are TGTGCCATCAGTGGGGCGGGGTCGGACACTGAAGCTTTCTTT.

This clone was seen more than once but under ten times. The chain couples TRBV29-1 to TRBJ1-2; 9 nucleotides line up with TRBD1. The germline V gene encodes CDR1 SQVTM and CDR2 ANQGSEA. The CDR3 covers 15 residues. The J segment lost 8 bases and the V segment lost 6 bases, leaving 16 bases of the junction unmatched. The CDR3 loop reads CSVAGQGDDFGGYTF. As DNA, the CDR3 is TGCAGCGTGGCGGGACAGGGTGATGATTTTGGAGGCTACACCTTC.

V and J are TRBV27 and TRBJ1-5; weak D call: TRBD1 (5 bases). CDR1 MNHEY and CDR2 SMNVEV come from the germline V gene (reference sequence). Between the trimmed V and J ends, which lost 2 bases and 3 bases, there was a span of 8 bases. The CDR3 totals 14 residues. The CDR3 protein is CASSLKGINQPQHF. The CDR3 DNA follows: TGTGCCAGCAGTTTAAAGGGGATCAATCAGCCCCAGCATTTT.

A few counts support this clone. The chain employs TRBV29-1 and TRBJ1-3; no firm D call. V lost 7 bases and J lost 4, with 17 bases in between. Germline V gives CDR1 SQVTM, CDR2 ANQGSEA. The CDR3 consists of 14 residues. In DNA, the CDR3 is TGCAGCGCCGCGCCTTCGAACGTAGGAAACACCATATATTTT. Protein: CSAAPSNVGNTIYF.

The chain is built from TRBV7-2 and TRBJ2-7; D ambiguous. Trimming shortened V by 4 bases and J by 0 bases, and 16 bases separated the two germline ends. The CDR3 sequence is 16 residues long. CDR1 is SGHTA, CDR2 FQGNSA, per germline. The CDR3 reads CASSSTATVSSYEQYF. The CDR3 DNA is TGTGCCAGCAGCTCGACCGCCACAGTGAGCTCCTACGAGCAGTACTTC.

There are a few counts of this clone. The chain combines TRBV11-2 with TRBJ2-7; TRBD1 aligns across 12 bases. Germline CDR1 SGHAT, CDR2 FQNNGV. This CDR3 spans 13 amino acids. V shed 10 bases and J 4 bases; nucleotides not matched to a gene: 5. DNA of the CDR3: TGTGCCACCGGGGGACAGGGGGCTTACGAGCAGTACTTC. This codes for CATGGQGAYEQYF.

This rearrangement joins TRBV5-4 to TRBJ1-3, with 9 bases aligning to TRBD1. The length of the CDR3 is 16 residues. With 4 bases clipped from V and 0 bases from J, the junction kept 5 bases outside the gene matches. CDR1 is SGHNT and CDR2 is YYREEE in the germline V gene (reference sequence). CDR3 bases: TGTGCCAGCAGCCGACCGGGACAGGGCTCTGGAAACACCATATATTTT. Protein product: CASSRPGQGSGNTIYF.

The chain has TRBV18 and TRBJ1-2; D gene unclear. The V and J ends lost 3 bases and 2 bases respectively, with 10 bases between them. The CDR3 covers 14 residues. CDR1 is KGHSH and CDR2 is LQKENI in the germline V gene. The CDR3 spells CASSPGIVNYGYTF. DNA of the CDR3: TGTGCCAGCTCACCGGGCATCGTGAACTATGGCTACACCTTC.

The CDR3 coding sequence is TGCGCCAGCAGCCAAGGACAGGGGACCTACAATGAGCAGTTCTTC. It codes for CASSQGQGTYNEQFF. The V call is TRBV5-1, the J call TRBJ2-1; 9 bases fit TRBD1. Germline V gene data show CDR1 as SGHRS and CDR2 as YFSETQ. The V gene end was trimmed by 4 bases and the J gene end by 2 bases; junction bases not matched to a gene: 4. The CDR3 is made up of 15 amino acids.

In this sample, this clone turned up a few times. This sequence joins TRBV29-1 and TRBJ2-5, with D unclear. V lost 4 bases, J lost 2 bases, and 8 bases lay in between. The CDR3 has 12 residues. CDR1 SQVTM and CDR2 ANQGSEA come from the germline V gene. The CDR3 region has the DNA TGCAGCGTTGCTAGGCCGCAAGAGACCCAGTACTTC. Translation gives CSVARPQETQYF.

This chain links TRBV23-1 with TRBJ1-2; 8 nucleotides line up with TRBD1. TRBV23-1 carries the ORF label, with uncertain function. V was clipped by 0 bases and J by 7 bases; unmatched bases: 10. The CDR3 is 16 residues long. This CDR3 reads CASSQSPGGCSGGYTF. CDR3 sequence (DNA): TGCGCCAGCAGTCAATCCCCAGGGGGCTGTAGTGGTGGCTACACCTTC.

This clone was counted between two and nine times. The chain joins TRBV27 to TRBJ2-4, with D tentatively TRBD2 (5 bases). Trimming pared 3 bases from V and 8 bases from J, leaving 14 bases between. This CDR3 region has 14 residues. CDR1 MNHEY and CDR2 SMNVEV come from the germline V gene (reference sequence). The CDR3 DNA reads TGTGCCAGCAGTTTTAGGAGCGGTCTAGACATTCAGTACTTC. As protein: CASSFRSGLDIQYF.

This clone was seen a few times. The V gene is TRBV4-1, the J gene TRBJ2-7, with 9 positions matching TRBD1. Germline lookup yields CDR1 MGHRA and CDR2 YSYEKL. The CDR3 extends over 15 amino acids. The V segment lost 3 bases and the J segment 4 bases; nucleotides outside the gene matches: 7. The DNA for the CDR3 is TGCGCCAGCAGCCACCCGGGACAGGGAAGGTACGAGCAGTACTTC. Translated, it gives CASSHPGQGRYEQYF.

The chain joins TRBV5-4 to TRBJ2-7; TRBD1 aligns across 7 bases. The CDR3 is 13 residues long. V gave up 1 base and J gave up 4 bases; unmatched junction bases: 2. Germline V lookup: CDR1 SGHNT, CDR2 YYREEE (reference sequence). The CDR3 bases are TGTGCCAGCAGCTTGAGGACAGGTTACGAGCAGTACTTC. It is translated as CASSLRTGYEQYF. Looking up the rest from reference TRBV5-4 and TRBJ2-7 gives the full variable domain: ETGVTQSPTHLIKTRGQQVTLRCSSQSGHNTVSWYQQALGQGPQFIFQYYREEENGRGNFPPRFSGLQFPNYSSELNVNALELDDSALYLCASSLRTGYEQYFGPGTRLTVT.

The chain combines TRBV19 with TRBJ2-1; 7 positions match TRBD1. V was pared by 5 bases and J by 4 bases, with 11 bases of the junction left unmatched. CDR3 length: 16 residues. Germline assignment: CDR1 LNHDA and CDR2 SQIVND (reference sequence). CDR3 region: CASSSGPGQPYNEQFF. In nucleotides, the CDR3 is TGTGCCAGTAGTTCGGGTCCGGGACAGCCTTACAATGAGCAGTTCTTC.

The CDR3 reads CASSSSGPAQETQYF. The CDR3, as DNA: TGCGCCAGCAGCTCTAGCGGGCCGGCTCAAGAGACCCAGTACTTC. The chain joins TRBV5-1 to TRBJ2-5; TRBD2 matches 8 bases. V lost 3 bases, J lost 2 bases, and 6 bases stayed unmatched. Germline V gene sequence: CDR1 SGHRS, CDR2 YFSETQ. The CDR3 has 15 amino acids.

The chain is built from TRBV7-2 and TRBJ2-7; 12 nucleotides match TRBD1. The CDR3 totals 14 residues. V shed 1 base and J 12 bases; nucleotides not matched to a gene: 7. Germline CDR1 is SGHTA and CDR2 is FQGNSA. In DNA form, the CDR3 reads TGTGCCAGCAGCTTAGGGGGGGACAGGGGGCGGGTGTACTTC. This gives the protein CASSLGGDRGRVYF.

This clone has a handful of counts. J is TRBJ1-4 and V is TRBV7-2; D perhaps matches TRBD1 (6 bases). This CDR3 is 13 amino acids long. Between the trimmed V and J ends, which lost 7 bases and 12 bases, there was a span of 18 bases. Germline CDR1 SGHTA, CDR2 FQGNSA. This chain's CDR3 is CASTAFPEGELFF. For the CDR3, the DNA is TGTGCCAGCACCGCATTCCCTGAGGGGGAACTGTTTTTT. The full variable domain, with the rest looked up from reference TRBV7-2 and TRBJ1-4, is GAGVSQSPSNKVTEKGKDVELRCDPISGHTALYWYRQSLGQGLEFLIYFQGNSAPDKSGLPSDRFSAERTGGSVSTLTIQRTQQEDSAVYLCASTAFPEGELFFGSGTQLSVL.

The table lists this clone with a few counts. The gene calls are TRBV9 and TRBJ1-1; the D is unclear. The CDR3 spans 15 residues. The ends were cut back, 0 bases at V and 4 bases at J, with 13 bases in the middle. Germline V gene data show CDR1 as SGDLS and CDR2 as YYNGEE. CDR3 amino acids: CASSVAAATGTEAFF. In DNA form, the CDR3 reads TGTGCCAGCAGCGTAGCCGCCGCTACCGGCACTGAAGCTTTCTTT.

CDR3 region: CASSSRYSNQPQHF. In DNA, the CDR3 is TGTGCCAGCAGCTCCAGATATAGCAATCAGCCCCAGCATTTT. The chain couples TRBV7-9 to TRBJ1-5; D unresolved. The germline V and J ends were trimmed by 4 bases and 0 bases, with 7 bases remaining between them. CDR3 length equals 14 residues. In germline, CDR1 is SEHNR, CDR2 FQNEAQ (reference sequence). The full variable domain, with the rest looked up from reference TRBV7-9 and TRBJ1-5, is DTGVSQNPRHKITKRGQNVTFRCDPISEHNRLYWYRQTLGQGPEFLTYFQNEAQLEKSRLLSDRFSAERPKGSFSTLEIQRTEQGDSAMYLCASSSRYSNQPQHFGDGTRLSIL.

CDR3 bases: TGTGCCAGCAGCCCACCAGGGAACACTGAAGCTTTCTTT. Its translation is CASSPPGNTEAFF. J is TRBJ1-1 and V is TRBV7-3; D is unresolved. V lost 5 bases to trimming and J lost 1 base, with 8 bases between them. Looked up from germline, CDR1 is SGHTA and CDR2 is FQGTGA. The CDR3 is 13 amino acids.

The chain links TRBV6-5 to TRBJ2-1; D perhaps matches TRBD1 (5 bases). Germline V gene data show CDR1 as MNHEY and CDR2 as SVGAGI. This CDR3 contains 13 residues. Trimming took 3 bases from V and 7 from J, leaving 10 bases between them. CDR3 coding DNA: TGTGCCAGCAGTTATGGGGCTAGGAATGAGCAGTTCTTC. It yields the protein CASSYGARNEQFF.